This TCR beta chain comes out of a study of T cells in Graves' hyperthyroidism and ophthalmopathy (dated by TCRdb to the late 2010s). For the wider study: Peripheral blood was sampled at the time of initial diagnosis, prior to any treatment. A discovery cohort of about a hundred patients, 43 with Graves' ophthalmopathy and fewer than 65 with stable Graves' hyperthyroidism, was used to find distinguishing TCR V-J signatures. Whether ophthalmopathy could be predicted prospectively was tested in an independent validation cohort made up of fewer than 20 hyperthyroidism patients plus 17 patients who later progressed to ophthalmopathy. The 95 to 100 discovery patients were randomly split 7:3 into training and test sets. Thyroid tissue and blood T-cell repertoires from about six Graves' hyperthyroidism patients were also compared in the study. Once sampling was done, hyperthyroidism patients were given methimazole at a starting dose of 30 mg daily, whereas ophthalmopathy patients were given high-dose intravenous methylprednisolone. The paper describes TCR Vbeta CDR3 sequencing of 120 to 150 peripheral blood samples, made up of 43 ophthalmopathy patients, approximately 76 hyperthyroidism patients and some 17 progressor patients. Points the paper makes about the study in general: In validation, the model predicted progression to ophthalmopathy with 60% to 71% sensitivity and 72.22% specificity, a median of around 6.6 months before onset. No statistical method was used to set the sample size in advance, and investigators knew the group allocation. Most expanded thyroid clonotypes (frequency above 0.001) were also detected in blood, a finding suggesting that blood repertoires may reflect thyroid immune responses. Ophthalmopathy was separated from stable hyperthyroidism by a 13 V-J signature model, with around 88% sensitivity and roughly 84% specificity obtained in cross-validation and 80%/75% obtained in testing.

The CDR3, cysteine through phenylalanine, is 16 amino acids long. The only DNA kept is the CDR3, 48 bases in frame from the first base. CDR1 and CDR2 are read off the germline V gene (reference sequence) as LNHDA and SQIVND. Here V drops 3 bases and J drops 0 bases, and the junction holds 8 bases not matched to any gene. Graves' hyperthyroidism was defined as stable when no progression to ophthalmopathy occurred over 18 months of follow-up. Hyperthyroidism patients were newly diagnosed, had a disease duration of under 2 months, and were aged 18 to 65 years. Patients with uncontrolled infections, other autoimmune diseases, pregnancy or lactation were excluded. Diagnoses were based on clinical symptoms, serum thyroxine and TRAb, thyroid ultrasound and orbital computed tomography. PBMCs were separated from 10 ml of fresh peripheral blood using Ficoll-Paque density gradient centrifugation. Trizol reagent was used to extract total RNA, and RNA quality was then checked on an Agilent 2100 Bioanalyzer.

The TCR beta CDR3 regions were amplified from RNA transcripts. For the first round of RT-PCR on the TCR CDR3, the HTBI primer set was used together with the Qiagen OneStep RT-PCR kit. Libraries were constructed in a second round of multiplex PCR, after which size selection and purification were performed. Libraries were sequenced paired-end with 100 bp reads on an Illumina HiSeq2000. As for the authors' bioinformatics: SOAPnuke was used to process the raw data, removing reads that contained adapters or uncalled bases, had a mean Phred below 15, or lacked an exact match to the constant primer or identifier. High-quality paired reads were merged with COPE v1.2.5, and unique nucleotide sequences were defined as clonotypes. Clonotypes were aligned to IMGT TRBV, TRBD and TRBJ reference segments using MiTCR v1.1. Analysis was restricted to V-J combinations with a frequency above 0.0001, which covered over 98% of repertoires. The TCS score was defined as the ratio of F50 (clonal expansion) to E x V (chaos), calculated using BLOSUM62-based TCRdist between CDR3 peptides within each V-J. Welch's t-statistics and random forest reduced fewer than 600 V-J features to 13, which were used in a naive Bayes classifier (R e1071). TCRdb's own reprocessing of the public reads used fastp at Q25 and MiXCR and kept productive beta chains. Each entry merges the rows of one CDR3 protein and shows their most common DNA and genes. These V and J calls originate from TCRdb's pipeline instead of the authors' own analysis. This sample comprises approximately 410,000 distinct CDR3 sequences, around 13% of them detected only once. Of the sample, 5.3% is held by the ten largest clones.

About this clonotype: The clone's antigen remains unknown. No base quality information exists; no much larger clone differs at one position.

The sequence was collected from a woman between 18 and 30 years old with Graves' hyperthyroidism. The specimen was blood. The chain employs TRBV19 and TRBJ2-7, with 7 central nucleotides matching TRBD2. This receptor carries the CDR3 CASSMSAGDSSYEQYF. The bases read TGTGCCAGTAGTATGTCTGCGGGAGATAGCTCCTACGAGCAGTACTTC.